One and the same sample provided the 6 T cell receptor beta chains below, sequenced in a study of blood T cell repertoires in COVID-19. TCRdb keeps only in-frame clones here, not all; method: immunoSEQ multiplex PCR. Of approximately 230,000 clones detected, just under 85% appear once; the ten largest clones hold 14% to 15%. The specimen was PBMCs or T cells enriched from blood (not recorded which). The receptors were gathered from a man aged 35-49 years who had recovered from COVID-19.

The chain couples TRBV28 to TRBJ1-1; D is unresolved. Germline CDR1 and CDR2: MDHEN and SYDVKM. The germline V and J ends were trimmed by 2 bases and 0 bases, with 7 bases remaining between them. This CDR3 is 14 amino acids long. Written as DNA, the CDR3 is TGTGCCAGCAGTTTACAGCGGGTGAACACTGAAGCTTTCTTT. Protein product: CASSLQRVNTEAFF.

This clone was observed a handful of times. V usage is TRBV21-1 and J usage is TRBJ1-5. TRBV21-1 is reported as a pseudogene. The CDR3 runs 18 residues. The CDR3 DNA sequence: TGTGCCAGCATCCTGGGAGGGATGGGAATCGTTAGCAATCAGCCCCAGCATTTT. Its translation: CASILGGMGIVSNQPQHF.

The chain recombines TRBV25-1 with TRBJ2-3; 10 bases are shared with TRBD1. Trimming took 8 bases from V and 0 from J; bases not matched to a gene: 11. Germline assignment: CDR1 MGHDK and CDR2 SYGVNS. The CDR3 loop spans 17 amino acids. The CDR3 is CASGTFPGQGSTDTQYF. CDR3 nucleotide sequence: TGTGCCAGCGGTACCTTCCCGGGACAGGGGAGCACAGATACGCAGTATTTT.

The rearrangement joins TRBV11-2 to TRBJ2-4; D perhaps matches TRBD2 (6 bases). V was cut by 1 base and J by 2 bases, with 15 bases left in between. The length of the CDR3 is 17 residues. Germline-derived CDR1 and CDR2 are SGHAT and FQNNGV. CDR3 coding DNA: TGTGCCAGCAGCTTAGTGTACCGGGGGAGGACCAAAAACATTCAGTACTTC. Its protein is CASSLVYRGRTKNIQYF.

This clone was counted once. The chain has TRBV14 and TRBJ1-2; D not resolved. Trimming pared 2 bases from V and 3 bases from J, leaving 13 bases between. The germline CDR1 and CDR2 sequences are SGHDN and FVKESK. The CDR3 length is 15 residues. The CDR3 sequence: CASSQWTEEYYGYTF. DNA of the CDR3: TGTGCCAGCAGCCAATGGACGGAGGAATACTATGGCTACACCTTC.

For the CDR3, the DNA is TGTGCCAGCAGCCTCCCGGGTACGGCGGAGCAGTACTTC. Protein product: CASSLPGTAEQYF. V gene TRBV6-5 combines with J gene TRBJ2-7; no firm D call. V was shortened by 6 bases and J by 7 bases, with 16 bases between the two germline ends. The CDR3 runs 13 residues. Germline values: CDR1 MNHEY, CDR2 SVGAGI.